This T cell receptor (beta chain) was sequenced for a study of T cell responses to AZD1222 COVID-19 vaccine. TCRdb keeps only in-frame clones here, not all; method: immunoSEQ multiplex PCR. Of 75,000 to 100,000 clones in the sample, 89% were seen once. The CDR3 length is 13 residues. V shed 7 bases and J 12 bases; nucleotides not matched to a gene: 12. Germline-derived CDR1 and CDR2 are SNHLY and FYNNEI. The sample here was peripheral blood, taken on day 0 of AZD1222 vaccination. The clonotype originates from an adult in good health. The rearrangement links TRBV2 to TRBJ1-2, with 9 bases identical to TRBD1. DNA of the CDR3: TGTGCCAGCACCTGGGACAGGGCACTTATCGACACCTTC. This translates into CASTWDRALIDTF. Drawing the rest from reference TRBV2 and TRBJ1-2, the complete variable domain is EPEVTQTPSHQVTQMGQEVILRCVPISNHLYFYWYRQILGQKVEFLVSFYNNEISEKSEIFDDQFSVERPDGSNFTLKIRSTKLEDSAMYFCASTWDRALIDTFGSGTRLTVV.